This T cell receptor (beta chain) was sequenced for a study of OX40 agonist ivuxolimab in advanced cancers. Findings and caveats of the study: There were also nonresponders showing low normalized T-cell clonal expansion.

Clones were sequenced by immunoSEQ multiplex PCR, and TCRdb holds only the in-frame ones, with some missing. This sample has about 75,000 clones, with around 90% found just once. Trimming shortened V by 1 base and J by 6 bases, and 9 bases separated the two germline ends. CDR3 length equals 14 residues. Germline CDR1 reads SNHLY; CDR2 reads FYNNEI. For this clone: Its antigen remains unidentified.

The sequencing here drew on CD4+ or CD8+ T cells sorted from blood, taken in a trial of the OX40 agonist ivuxolimab. The TCR comes from an adult with an advanced solid tumor such as melanoma, head and neck, liver or kidney cancer. V usage is TRBV2 and J usage is TRBJ1-4; D is unclear. The DNA of the CDR3 is TGTGCCAGCAGTGAAGTCCAGCGGGATGAAAAACTGTTTTTT. It translates to CASSEVQRDEKLFF.